This T cell receptor (beta chain) originates from a study of beta chain features in type 1 diabetes. Study outcomes and limitations: TCRB CDR3 length was moderately but significantly reduced in all four CD4+ subsets of Type 1 diabetes patients.

The CDR3 loop spans 15 amino acids. The germline gives CDR1 MNHNS, CDR2 SASEGT. The V segment lost 7 bases and the J segment 6 bases; nucleotides outside the gene matches: 8. As to this clone: Its antigen remains unidentified.

As every portion of the isolated RNA was reverse transcribed, the sequencing read expressed TCRB transcripts. TCRdb's copy holds only in-frame clones and misses some; the assay was immunoSEQ multiplex PCR. The data show more than 120,000 clones, less than 15% seen once. This TCR was sampled from a man aged 18 to 35 with type 1 diabetes. Sample: central memory CD4+ T cells from blood. The V and J genes are TRBV6-1 and TRBJ2-1, with 11 bases matching TRBD2. The CDR3: CASIRLAGMSNEQFF. The CDR3 region has the DNA TGTGCCAGCATCCGACTAGCGGGGATGAGCAATGAGCAGTTCTTC.